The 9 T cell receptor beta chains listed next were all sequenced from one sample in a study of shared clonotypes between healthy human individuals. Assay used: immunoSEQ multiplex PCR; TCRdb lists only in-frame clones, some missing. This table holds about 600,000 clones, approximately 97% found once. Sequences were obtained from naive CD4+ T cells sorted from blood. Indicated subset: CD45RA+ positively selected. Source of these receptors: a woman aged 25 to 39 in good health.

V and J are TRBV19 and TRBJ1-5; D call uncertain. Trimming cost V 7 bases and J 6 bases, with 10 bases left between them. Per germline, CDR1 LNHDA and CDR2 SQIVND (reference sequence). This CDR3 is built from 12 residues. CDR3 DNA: TGTGCCAGTACCGAATTAGGTCAGCCCCAGCATTTT. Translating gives CASTELGQPQHF.

CDR3 region: CSASLNTGELFF. In DNA, the CDR3 is TGCAGCGCTTCCCTGAACACCGGGGAGCTGTTTTTT. The gene calls are TRBV29-1 and TRBJ2-2; no firm D call. The CDR3 totals 12 residues. Germline V gene data show CDR1 as SQVTM and CDR2 as ANQGSEA. V was cut by 7 bases and J by 1 base, with 7 bases left in between.

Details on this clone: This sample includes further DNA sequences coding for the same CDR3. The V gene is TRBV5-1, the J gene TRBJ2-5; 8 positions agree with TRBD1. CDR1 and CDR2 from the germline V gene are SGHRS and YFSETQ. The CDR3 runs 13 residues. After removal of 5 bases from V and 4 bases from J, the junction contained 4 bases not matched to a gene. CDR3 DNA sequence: TGCGCCAGCAGTCCGGGGACAGGAGAGACCCAGTACTTC. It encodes CASSPGTGETQYF.

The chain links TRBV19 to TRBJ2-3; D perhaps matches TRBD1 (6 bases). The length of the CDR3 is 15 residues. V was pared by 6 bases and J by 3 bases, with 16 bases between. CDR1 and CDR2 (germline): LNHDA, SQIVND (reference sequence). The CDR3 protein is CASSWGRGRTDTQYF. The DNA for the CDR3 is TGTGCCAGTAGCTGGGGCAGGGGCCGGACAGATACGCAGTATTTT.

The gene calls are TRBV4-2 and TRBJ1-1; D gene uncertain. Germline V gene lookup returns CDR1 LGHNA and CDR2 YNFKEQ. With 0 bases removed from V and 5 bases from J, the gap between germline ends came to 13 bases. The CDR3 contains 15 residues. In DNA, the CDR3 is TGTGCCAGCAGCCAAGATCATCCGGGAGGGACTGAAGCTTTCTTT. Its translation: CASSQDHPGGTEAFF.

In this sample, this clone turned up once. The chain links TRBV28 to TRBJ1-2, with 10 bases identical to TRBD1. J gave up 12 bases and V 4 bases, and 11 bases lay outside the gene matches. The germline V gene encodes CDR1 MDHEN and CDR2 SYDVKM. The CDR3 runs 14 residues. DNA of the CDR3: TGTGCCAGCAGTTCGGGCGGGACAGGGGTGATTCACACCTTC. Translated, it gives CASSSGGTGVIHTF.

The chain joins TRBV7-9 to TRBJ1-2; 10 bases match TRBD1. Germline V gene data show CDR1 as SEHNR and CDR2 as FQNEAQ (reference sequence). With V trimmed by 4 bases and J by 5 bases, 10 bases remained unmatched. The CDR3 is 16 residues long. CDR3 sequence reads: CASSSPRGQGPYGYTF. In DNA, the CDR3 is TGTGCCAGCAGCTCCCCCCGGGGACAGGGGCCTTATGGCTACACCTTC.

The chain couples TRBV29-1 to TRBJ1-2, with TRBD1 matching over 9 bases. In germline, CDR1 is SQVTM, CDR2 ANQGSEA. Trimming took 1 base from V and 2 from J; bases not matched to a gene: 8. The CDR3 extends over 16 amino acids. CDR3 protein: CSVEGLEGQGNYGYTF. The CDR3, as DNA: TGCAGCGTTGAAGGGCTCGAAGGACAGGGGAACTATGGCTACACCTTC.

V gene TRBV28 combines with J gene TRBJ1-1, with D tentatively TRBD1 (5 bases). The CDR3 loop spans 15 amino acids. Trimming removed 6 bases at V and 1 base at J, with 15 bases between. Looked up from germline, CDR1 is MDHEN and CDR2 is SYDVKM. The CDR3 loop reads CASSPRDRKNTEAFF. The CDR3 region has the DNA TGTGCCAGCAGCCCCCGGGACCGAAAGAACACTGAAGCTTTCTTT.